Listed below are T cell receptor beta chains from one sample, sequenced in a study of shared T cell receptors in the human thymus. Clones were sequenced by immunoSEQ multiplex PCR, and TCRdb holds only the in-frame ones, with some missing. The sample consists of 500,000 to 750,000 clones, over 75% of them appearing once. These data were likewise used in another study, on human thymus T cells.

Sequenced sample: thymocytes. The receptors were sampled from a boy under two years old with a congenital heart defect. CDR3s include the opening cysteine and the closing phenylalanine or tryptophan. The D gene is left open where the match is weak. Clone sizes are given selectively: once, few, many, or a class where the clone is expanded.

clone_size j_call cdr3_length v_call d_call cdr3_aa cdr3_nt
. TRBJ2-4 13 TRBV19 TRBD2 CASSNSAWEGFYF TGTGCCAGTAGTAATTCCGCTTGGGAGGGATTCTACTTC
once TRBJ2-7 21 TRBV18 TRBD2 CASSPPPTPQGLAGSPREQYF TGTGCCAGCTCACCACCTCCGACACCCCAGGGACTAGCGGGAAGCCCAAGGGAGCAGTACTTC
. TRBJ1-5 14 TRBV7-9 . CASSLEGRGQPQHF TGTGCCAGCAGCTTAGAAGGGAGAGGCCAGCCCCAGCATTTT
. TRBJ2-7 13 TRBV7-2 TRBD1 CASSLDREHEQYF TGTGCCAGCAGCCTAGACAGGGAACACGAGCAGTACTTC
. TRBJ2-1 16 TRBV4-2 . CASSQDRAGRRNEQFF TGTGCCAGCAGCCAAGATCGGGCCGGGAGAAGAAATGAGCAGTTCTTC
once TRBJ1-4 13 TRBV28 . CASSLLKGTLLFF TGTGCCAGCAGTTTATTAAAAGGGACTTTGCTGTTTTTT
. TRBJ2-3 13 TRBV29-1 . CSVSRDFTDTQYF TGCAGCGTGTCCCGGGACTTTACAGATACGCAGTATTTT
. TRBJ2-7 16 TRBV9 . CASSPSGGRGFYEQYF TGTGCCAGCAGCCCCTCGGGGGGTAGGGGGTTTTACGAGCAGTACTTC
. TRBJ1-3 16 TRBV10-3 . CAISDTSFPSGNTIYF TGTGCCATCAGTGATACATCATTCCCCTCTGGAAACACCATATATTTT
once TRBJ1-1 14 TRBV6-1 . CASSEDWASNEAFF TGTGCCAGCAGTGAGGATTGGGCCAGTAATGAAGCTTTCTTT
. TRBJ2-7 15 TRBV19 TRBD2 CASSPWEREIHEQYF TGTGCCAGTAGCCCCTGGGAGCGGGAGATCCACGAGCAGTACTTC
. TRBJ2-7 9 TRBV30 TRBD2 CASGTRKYF TGTGCCTCCGGGACTAGAAAGTACTTC
. TRBJ2-1 15 TRBV7-9 TRBD1 CASRTRDRVYNEQFF TGTGCCAGCAGAACTCGGGACAGGGTATACAATGAGCAGTTCTTC
. TRBJ2-2 13 TRBV29-1 TRBD1 CSAGQGWAGELFF TGCAGCGCCGGACAGGGGTGGGCCGGGGAGCTGTTTTTT
. TRBJ2-3 14 TRBV28 . CASSLSYSTDTQYF TGTGCCAGCAGTTTATCCTACTCCACAGATACGCAGTATTTT
. TRBJ2-3 14 TRBV19 TRBD2 CASSIDRGRHTQYF TGTGCCAGTAGTATAGATCGCGGGAGACATACGCAGTATTTT
. TRBJ2-1 15 TRBV21-1 . CASSLRTSGVNEQFF TGTGCCAGCAGCCTGCGGACTAGCGGAGTTAATGAGCAGTTCTTC
once TRBJ2-1 18 TRBV7-2 TRBD2 CASSPRHVRLALYNEQFF TGTGCCAGCAGCCCTAGACATGTACGACTAGCGTTGTACAATGAGCAGTTCTTC
. TRBJ2-1 15 TRBV25-1 . CASSGWGGAYNEQFF TGTGCCAGCAGTGGTTGGGGGGGCGCCTACAATGAGCAGTTCTTC
. TRBJ2-7 15 TRBV27 TRBD1 CASSLRDRGKHEQYF TGTGCCAGCAGTTTAAGGGACAGGGGGAAGCACGAGCAGTACTTC
. TRBJ2-7 14 TRBV19 . CASSIAAGSYEQYF TGTGCCAGTAGTATTGCCGCGGGGTCCTACGAGCAGTACTTC
. TRBJ1-2 17 TRBV4-3 TRBD1 CASSHGRGLPGPNGYTF TGCGCCAGCAGCCACGGCAGGGGGCTCCCAGGCCCAAATGGCTACACCTTC